This T cell receptor (beta chain) was captured by sequencing in a study of blood T cells in healthy people across ages. Primed by a sample-barcoded 5' primer and a J-beta primer mix, a second PCR proceeded for about 7 to 11 cycles. TCRdb used MiXCR to reprocess the 5' RACE reads, holding one entry per CDR3 protein. The data hold 550,000 to 650,000 distinct CDR3 sequences, with roughly 30% observed a single time. In its sample, this clonotype was seen many times. This CDR3 spans 13 amino acids. Trimming took off 0 bases at V and 12 bases at J, with 17 bases between the two ends. The germline gives CDR1 DFQATT, CDR2 SNEGSKA (reference sequence). The amount of total RNA extracted per sample was at least 5.5 micrograms.

Material: blood. The rearrangement uses TRBV20-1 and TRBJ1-1; no firm D call. The receptor was derived from an elderly woman in good health. For the CDR3, the DNA is TGCAGTGCTAGAGATCTCGGCCGGAGGATGTCTTTCTTT. Its protein product is CSARDLGRRMSFF.